A selection of T cell receptor beta chains follows, all from one sample in a study of blood T cell repertoires in COVID-19. TCRdb's table, derived via immunoSEQ multiplex PCR, lists solely in-frame clones and lacks some. The sample includes about 180,000 clones, 89% of them seen just once. The specimen sequenced was PBMCs or T cells enriched from blood (not recorded which). The source is a woman aged 35 to 49 with acute COVID-19. The CDR3 runs from the conserved cysteine through the conserved F or W. The D gene is left open where the match is weak. Rows may omit the clone size; those that give it use once, few, many or a size class.

>NA|TRBV5-5|NA|TRBJ2-1
TGTGCCAGCAGGGGCGGGTCTTTCCATGAGCAGTTCTTC
CASRGGSFHEQFF
>NA|TRBV5-1|NA|TRBJ1-1
TGCGCCAGCAGCTTGGGGTACATGAACACTGAAGCTTTCTTT
CASSLGYMNTEAFF
>few|TRBV18|TRBD2|TRBJ2-7
TGTGCCAGCTCACCGGGTAGCGGGAGGACCTACGAGCAGTACTTC
CASSPGSGRTYEQYF
>NA|TRBV3-1/TRBV3-2|NA|TRBJ2-5
TGTGCCAGCAGCCTACAGGGACCCCAAGAGACCCAGTACTTC
CASSLQGPQETQYF
>NA|TRBV19|NA|TRBJ2-3
TGTGCCAGTAGTAGAAACTATGCAGATACGCAGTATTTT
CASSRNYADTQYF
>NA|TRBV30|NA|TRBJ2-6
TGTGCCTGGGGAAGAGATGGGGCCAACGTCCTGACTTTC
CAWGRDGANVLTF
>NA|TRBV10-3|NA|TRBJ1-1
TGTGCCATCAGTATACCGGGACAAGGGATGAACACTGAAGCTTTCTTT
CAISIPGQGMNTEAFF
>NA|TRBV6-2/TRBV6-3|NA|TRBJ1-1
TGTGCCAGCAGTTACAGGGGTGGGCACAGTGAAGCTTTCTTT
CASSYRGGHSEAFF
>NA|TRBV20-1|NA|TRBJ2-7
TGCAGTGCAACACCATCCTACGAGCAGTACTTC
CSATPSYEQYF
>NA|TRBV5-4|TRBD1|TRBJ2-4
TGTGCCAGCAGCGACCGGGACAGGGTGACAAACATTCAGTACTTC
CASSDRDRVTNIQYF
>NA|TRBV3-1/TRBV3-2|TRBD1|TRBJ2-2
TGTGCCAGCAGCCGAGGAAAAAAAGGGACAGGAGTATCTAACACCGGGGAGCTGTTTTTT
CASSRGKKGTGVSNTGELFF